This T cell receptor beta chain was sequenced in a study of T cells in Graves' hyperthyroidism and ophthalmopathy. Germline V gene data show CDR1 as LNHDA and CDR2 as SQIVND (reference sequence). Losses at the gene ends were 7 bases for V and 2 bases for J; bases not matched to a gene: 7. This CDR3 has 15 residues. Researchers barred patients who had uncontrolled infection, other autoimmune disease, pregnancy or lactation. Fresh peripheral blood, around 9.2 ml of it, supplied the PBMCs. RNA transcripts yielded amplified TCR beta CDR3 regions. The TCR CDR3 first-round RT-PCR relied on the HTBI primer set. TCRdb independently ran MiXCR on the multiplex PCR reads; one entry per CDR3 protein. The sample has some 600,000 distinct CDR3 sequences, approximately 15% seen once. Turning to this clonotype: Antigen unknown.

Whole-study results and caveats: A model using 13 V-J features told ophthalmopathy apart from stable hyperthyroidism.

The chain uses TRBV19 and TRBJ1-5, with 8 bases lining up with TRBD1. The clonotype comes from a young woman with Graves' hyperthyroidism that later progressed to Graves' ophthalmopathy. Material: blood. This CDR3 reads CASNRSGGGNQPQHF. The CDR3 region has the DNA TGTGCCAGTAATCGGTCAGGGGGCGGCAATCAGCCCCAGCATTTT.